What follows are 27 T cell receptor beta chains derived from one specimen sequenced in a study of tumor-infiltrating lymphocytes in primary liver carcinoma. The source material, about 20-30 mg of unsorted bulk tissue, was used to co-extract RNA and DNA. Researchers generated TCR beta cDNA from approximately 0.55 ug of total RNA, relying on a constant-region primer. Three nested multiplex PCR rounds, a slightly modified ARM-PCR, produced the libraries for TCR beta. TRBV1-TRBV30 forward and Cbeta reverse primers drove the first two roughly 10-cycle rounds. MiXCR was run by TCRdb on the multiplex PCR reads, yielding one entry per CDR3 protein. The sample lists about 210,000 distinct CDR3 sequences; approximately 86% were seen once. Sequenced input: tumor tissue from primary liver carcinoma. Source of these receptors: a man in his forties or fifties with primary liver carcinoma and hepatitis B virus infection.

On this clonotype itself: Compared with germline, one end of the junction differs, possibly owing to a read error. The gene calls are TRBV29-1 and TRBJ1-1; D call uncertain. Germline V CDR1 and CDR2: SQVTM, ANQGSEA. The CDR3 has 14 amino acids. The CDR3 sequence: CSVDSARSYTEAFF. The CDR3 DNA is TGCAGTGTTGATTCGGCAAGGAGTTATACTGAAGCTTTCTTT.

Notes on this clonotype: The junction does not match germline at one end; this may be a read error. The CDR3 here is CASSLAGSQETQYF. The CDR3 nucleotides read TGTGCCAGTAGCTTGGCGGGGAGCCAAGAGACCCAGTACTTC. The chain is built from TRBV5-4 and TRBJ2-5; a weak D match, TRBD2 (6 bases). The CDR3 spans 14 residues. From germline, CDR1 is SGHNT and CDR2 YYREEE (reference sequence).

Of note for this clonotype: Given a much more abundant clone one base away, this may be a read error. V is TRBV11-2 and J is TRBJ2-4, with D possibly matching TRBD2 (5 bases). The CDR3 is 14 amino acids. The germline V gene encodes CDR1 SGHAT and CDR2 FQNNGV. CDR3 sequence: CAGSLEDYKNIQYF. The DNA of the CDR3 is TGTGCCGGCAGCTTAGAAGACTACAAAAACATTCAGTACTTC.

This clonotype was found many times. The rearrangement joins TRBV30 to TRBJ2-3; TRBD2 matches at 12 bases. V lost 2 bases, J lost 4 bases, and 4 bases stayed unmatched. Germline-derived CDR1 and CDR2 are GTSNPN and SVGIG (reference sequence). The length of the CDR3 is 15 residues. In DNA form, the CDR3 reads TGTGCCTGGAGTAAGACTAGCGGGAGATCAGATACGCAGTATTTT. This translates into CAWSKTSGRSDTQYF.

About this clonotype: A read error may be the cause here, since a much bigger clone is one base away. The CDR3 spells CASSRDMEQYF. Here the CDR3 DNA reads TGCGCCAGCAGCCGTGACATGGAGCAGTACTTC. The chain has TRBV5-1 and TRBJ2-7; D remains ambiguous. The V end was cut by 4 bases, the J end by 7 bases, with 9 bases between. The CDR3 consists of 11 residues. Germline V gene lookup returns CDR1 SGHRS and CDR2 YFSETQ.

About this clonotype itself: This likely comes from a read error, as the CDR3 has no conserved phenylalanine or tryptophan at its end. The DNA is left out, because the CDR3 cannot be placed on it with certainty; the CDR3 is given as TCRdb lists it. This chain links TRBV6-1 with TRBJ1-5; the D call in the table, TRBD1, was not verified against the DNA. The CDR3 sequence runs 16 residues, both termini included. Per germline, CDR1 MNHNS and CDR2 SASEGT. CDR3 loop: CASSEMGTGSNQPQHL.

The sample holds many counts of this clonotype. The chain joins TRBV28 to TRBJ2-5, with 7 nucleotides matching TRBD1. The CDR3 runs to 13 residues. V lost 6 bases and J lost 5; bases outside the gene matches: 6. Germline V gene lookup returns CDR1 MDHEN and CDR2 SYDVKM. In nucleotides, the CDR3 is TGTGCCAGCAGGGAACAGGGGCGGGAGACCCAGTACTTC. It translates to CASREQGRETQYF.

The V call is TRBV6-1, the J call TRBJ2-7, with 9 bases identical to TRBD2. The CDR3 has 17 residues. CDR1 and CDR2 (germline): MNHNS, SASEGT. The CDR3 reads CGSSEARGRLAVYEQYF. CDR3 sequence (DNA): TGTGGCAGTAGTGAAGCGCGGGGGAGACTAGCGGTCTACGAGCAGTACTTC.

Remarks on this clonotype: It may be a read error: a sequence one base away is much more abundant. The rearrangement uses TRBV28 and TRBJ2-5; a weak D match, TRBD2 (6 bases). This CDR3 region has 16 residues. CDR1 MDHEN and CDR2 SYDVKM come from the germline V gene. This CDR3 reads CASSSPGTVLRETQNF. CDR3 bases: TGTGCCAGCAGCTCCCCCGGGACGGTCCTCCGGGAGACCCAGAACTTC. The full variable domain, its missing parts supplied by reference TRBV28 and TRBJ2-5, is DVKVTQSSRYLVKRTGEKVFLECVQDMDHENMFWYRQDPGLGLRLIYFSYDVKMKEKGDIPEGYSVSREKKERFSLILESASTNQTSMYLCASSSPGTVLRETQNFGPGTRLLVL.

Comments on this clonotype: A junction boundary mismatches the germline segment, possibly from a read error. The chain couples TRBV11-2 to TRBJ2-2, with D tentatively TRBD2 (6 bases). The CDR3 spans 17 residues. CDR1 SGHAT and CDR2 FQNNGV come from the germline V gene. The CDR3 DNA is TGTGCCAACAGCTTAGATCATCGGGGTAGGCACACCGGGGACTTGTTTTTT. This encodes CANSLDHRGRHTGDLFF. The variable domain in full, with the rest retrieved from reference TRBV11-2 and TRBJ2-2, is EAGVAQSPRYKIIEKRQSVAFWCNPISGHATLYWYQQILGQGPKLLIQFQNNGVVDDSQLPKDRFSAERLKGVDSTLKIQPAKLEDSAVYLCANSLDHRGRHTGDLFFGEGSRLTVL.

The chain couples TRBV20-1 to TRBJ2-1; 8 bases are shared with TRBD2. The CDR3 has 15 amino acids. Germline V gene lookup returns CDR1 DFQATT and CDR2 SNEGSKA (reference sequence). J was trimmed by 6 bases and V by 3 bases; bases with no gene match: 10. This chain's CDR3 is CSASRAGLGVNEQFF. CDR3 coding DNA: TGCAGTGCTAGCCGAGCGGGACTAGGAGTCAATGAGCAGTTCTTC.

Regarding this clonotype: No conserved phenylalanine or tryptophan is present at the end of the CDR3, so a read error is the likely explanation. It is unclear where the CDR3 begins or ends on the DNA, so no DNA is shown, and the CDR3 is as TCRdb lists it. V and J are TRBV4-2 and TRBJ2-5; the table names TRBD1, a call not compared with the DNA. The germline gives CDR1 LGHNA, CDR2 YNFKEQ. The CDR3 is 16 residues long, counting both termini. The CDR3 is CASSQDGAGGQETLYI.

Concerning this clonotype itself: The junction and the germline gene differ at one end; a read error may be behind it. The CDR3 reads CARSQDLELGYTF. In DNA, the CDR3 is TGTGCCAGGAGCCAAGATTTGGAGTTAGGCTACACCTTC. The rearrangement joins TRBV14 to TRBJ1-2; no firm D call. The germline V gene encodes CDR1 SGHDN and CDR2 FVKESK. The CDR3 has 13 residues.

Comment on this clonotype: A much larger clonotype is one base distant, so this may be a read error. The chain recombines TRBV5-1 with TRBJ2-2, with D possibly being TRBD2 (6 bases). The CDR3 has 14 amino acids. Germline loops: CDR1 SGHRS, CDR2 YFSETQ. Here the CDR3 reads CASSGRSDTRELFF. As DNA, the CDR3 is TGCGCCAGCAGCGGGAGGTCGGACACCAGGGAGCTGTTTTTT.

This clonotype was counted a few times. One base away lies a much larger clone, so this may be a sequencing read error. The chain is built from TRBV6-2 or TRBV6-3 and TRBJ2-5, with 7 bases lining up with TRBD2. This CDR3 contains 15 residues. Germline-derived CDR1 and CDR2 are MNHEY and SVGEGT. CDR3 nucleotides: TGTACCAGCAGTCCTACGGCGGCGGGAGCAGAGACCCAGTACTTC. The encoded protein is CTSSPTAAGAETQYF.

This chain joins TRBV10-3 and TRBJ2-7; D uncertain. V was trimmed by 6 bases and J by 6 bases, leaving 15 bases between them. The V gene's germline CDR1 is ENHRY and CDR2 SYGVKD. This CDR3 contains 13 residues. The CDR3 sequence is CAIRGLGKREQYF. CDR3 DNA sequence: TGTGCCATCAGAGGGCTGGGGAAGCGCGAGCAGTACTTC.

This clonotype was observed once. A read error may produce the germline difference seen at one junction end. The gene calls are TRBV11-2 and TRBJ1-4; maybe TRBD1 (6 bases). Germline CDR1 and CDR2: SGHAT and FQNNGV. CDR3 length: 14 residues. Written as DNA, the CDR3 is TGTGCAAGCAGCTTAGATAATGGGGGGCTCAGGCTGTTTTTT. Its protein is CASSLDNGGLRLFF.

This clonotype has ten or more counts. This chain uses TRBV28 with TRBJ2-3, with TRBD1 matching over 8 bases. V shed 2 bases and J 2 bases; nucleotides not matched to a gene: 6. CDR1 and CDR2 (germline): MDHEN, SYDVKM. The CDR3 has 16 amino acids. The DNA for the CDR3 is TGTGCCAGCAGTTTAAGGACAGGGCCCTCCACAGATACGCAGTATTTT. Translating gives CASSLRTGPSTDTQYF.

A remark on this clonotype: The junction departs from the called germline gene at one end, perhaps through a read error. The chain employs TRBV6-5 and TRBJ1-3, with D tentatively TRBD1 (6 bases). The germline V gene has CDR1 MNHEY and CDR2 SVGAGI. The CDR3 has 15 amino acids. DNA of the CDR3: TGTACCAGCAGTTACTCCAGGGGTGCCGGAAACAGCATATATTTT. It codes for CTSSYSRGAGNSIYF.

The chain has TRBV12-3 or TRBV12-4 and TRBJ2-3, with 8 bases aligning to TRBD1. The CDR3 totals 14 residues. Losses at the gene ends were 7 bases for V and 9 bases for J; bases not matched to a gene: 12. As DNA, the CDR3 is TGTGCCAGCAATTGCACAGGGGGTGGGGAAACGCAGTATTTT. Encoded protein: CASNCTGGGETQYF.

As concerns this clonotype: Because the CDR3 is missing its conserved closing phenylalanine or tryptophan, this is likely a read error. V usage is TRBV6-5 and J usage is TRBJ2-6; 7 nucleotides align to TRBD1. CDR1 and CDR2 from the germline V gene are MNHEY and SVGAGI. The CDR3 length is 17 residues. The CDR3 sequence is CASSSRTGSSRANVLTI. The CDR3 bases are TGTGCCAGCAGTTCCCGGACAGGCAGCTCTCGGGCCAACGTCCTGACTATC.

This clonotype has a handful of counts. CDR3 DNA sequence: TGTGCCAGTACAAAAGGGGTTAAACAGTACTTC. As protein: CASTKGVKQYF. V is TRBV11-2 and J is TRBJ2-7; a possible D gene is TRBD1 (5 bases). Germline lookup yields CDR1 SGHAT and CDR2 FQNNGV. The CDR3 has 11 amino acids. V lost 9 bases to trimming and J lost 10 bases, with 16 bases between them.

On this clonotype: This may arise from a read error, as a much more abundant clone is one base away. The gene calls are TRBV7-9 and TRBJ2-2; D perhaps matches TRBD2 (5 bases). CDR1 and CDR2 from the germline V gene are SEHNR and FQNEAQ (reference sequence). The CDR3 contains 15 residues. The CDR3 DNA sequence: TGTGCCAGCAGCCGGTGGTTTGCAAACACCGGGGTGCTGTTTTTT. This translates into CASSRWFANTGVLFF.

On this clonotype itself: Compared with germline, one end of the junction differs, possibly owing to a read error. This CDR3 is CASREVYTGDLFF. The CDR3 DNA reads TGTGCCAGTCGGGAAGTGTACACCGGGGATCTGTTTTTT. The V call is TRBV18, the J call TRBJ2-2, with D perhaps TRBD2 (5 bases). The CDR3 has 13 residues. Germline assignment: CDR1 KGHSH and CDR2 LQKENI.

This clonotype has at least ten counts. This sequence joins TRBV6-6 and TRBJ2-5; D tentatively reads TRBD1 or TRBD2 (5 bases each). The CDR3 is 12 residues long. CDR1 and CDR2 from the germline V gene are MNHNY and SVGAGI (reference sequence). V was cut by 9 bases and J by 2 bases, with 10 bases left in between. The CDR3 reads CASGTVQETQYF. In nucleotides, the CDR3 is TGTGCCAGTGGGACGGTACAAGAGACCCAGTACTTC.

Notes on this clonotype: One end of the junction fails to match germline, which may point to a read error. V gene TRBV29-1 combines with J gene TRBJ2-1; TRBD2 agrees at 10 bases. The CDR3 contains 12 residues. Germline CDR1 reads SQVTM; CDR2 reads ANQGSEA. DNA for the CDR3: TGCGGCGTCCCTAGCGGGAGTCTTGACCAGTTCTTC. This sequence encodes CGVPSGSLDQFF.

Worth noting for this clonotype: One end of the junction is discordant with germline, which a read error may explain. The J gene is TRBJ2-1, the V gene TRBV14, with TRBD1 matching 9 bases. Gene TRBJ2-7 matches the end of the DNA better, so the J call may be wrong. This CDR3 has 14 amino acids. Germline V lookup: CDR1 SGHDN, CDR2 FVKESK. The CDR3 region is CVSSRQGGYNEQYF. The CDR3 DNA follows: TGTGTCAGCAGTCGACAGGGGGGGTACAATGAGCAGTACTTC.